Listed below are T cell receptor beta chains from one sample, sequenced in a study of blood T cell repertoires in COVID-19. Produced via immunoSEQ multiplex PCR; TCRdb's table is partial and in-frame only. The table has roughly 30,000 clones, 85% seen once. Sequencing was performed on peripheral blood. Receptors were obtained from a human donor with acute or convalescent COVID-19. The donor label of this sample is uncertain. Each CDR3 is given with its conserved first and last residue. D genes are given only for firm matches. Not all rows give a size; the values are once, few, many and, for expanded clones, a class.

TRBJ2-3 | . | TRBV5-1 | . | CASSSGLDTDTQYF | TGCGCCAGCAGCTCGGGACTCGACACAGATACGCAGTATTTT
TRBJ2-3 | TRBD2 | TRBV5-4 | . | CASSLGLAGPSTDTQYF | TGTGCCAGCAGCCTAGGACTAGCGGGACCTAGCACAGATACGCAGTATTTT
TRBJ2-3 | . | TRBV7-9 | . | CASRLLLSTDTQYF | TGTGCCAGCAGACTCCTCCTTAGCACAGATACGCAGTATTTT
TRBJ2-3 | TRBD2 | TRBV7-3 | . | CASSLNRGGADTQYF | TGTGCCAGCAGCTTAAACCGGGGGGGCGCGGATACGCAGTATTTT
TRBJ2-7 | TRBD1 | TRBV11-2 | . | CASSLGTGVYEQYF | TGTGCCAGCAGCTTAGGGACAGGGGTTTACGAGCAGTACTTC
TRBJ1-6 | . | TRBV21-1 | . | CASSEGQGRRNNSPLHF | TGTGCCAGCAGCGAAGGACAGGGAAGGCGGAATAATTCACCCCTCCACTTT
TRBJ1-1 | TRBD1 | TRBV6-5 | . | CASSYSGQPNTEAFF | TGTGCCAGCAGTTACTCGGGACAGCCGAACACTGAAGCTTTCTTT
TRBJ2-1 | TRBD2 | TRBV3-1/TRBV3-2 | . | CASRPTGGRAYEQFF | TGTGCCAGCCGACCTACCGGCGGGAGGGCGTATGAGCAGTTCTTC
TRBJ2-7 | . | TRBV27 | . | CASSLRWLANTYEQYF | TGTGCCAGCAGTTTAAGGTGGCTAGCGAACACCTACGAGCAGTACTTC
TRBJ1-2 | TRBD1 | TRBV7-2 | . | CASSNTGTGVYGYTF | TGTGCCAGCAGCAACACCGGGACAGGGGTCTATGGCTACACCTTC
TRBJ1-5 | TRBD1 | TRBV6-2/TRBV6-3 | . | CASSDRGWGQPQHF | TGTGCCAGCAGTGACAGGGGATGGGGTCAGCCCCAGCATTTT
TRBJ2-7 | TRBD1 | TRBV23-1 | . | CASSQPPGQESYEQYF | TGCGCCAGCAGTCAACCGCCGGGACAGGAGTCCTACGAGCAGTACTTC
TRBJ2-7 | TRBD2 | TRBV5-3 | . | CARSARTSGIHEQYF | TGTGCCAGAAGCGCTAGGACTAGCGGGATACACGAGCAGTACTTC
TRBJ2-1 | TRBD2 | TRBV2 | . | CASRSTGLGIYNEQFF | TGTGCCAGCAGATCGACGGGACTAGGAATCTACAATGAGCAGTTCTTC
TRBJ2-1 | TRBD2 | TRBV5-4 | . | CASSLDAGTRGFF | TGTGCCAGCAGCTTAGACGCCGGGACTAGGGGGTTCTTC
TRBJ1-1 | . | TRBV6-5 | . | CASSYSRQTGTEAFF | TGTGCCAGCAGTTACTCTAGACAGACGGGTACTGAAGCTTTCTTT
TRBJ1-5 | . | TRBV21-1 | . | CASSKSRGGRNQPQHF | TGTGCCAGCAGCAAAAGTAGAGGGGGCCGCAATCAGCCCCAGCATTTT
TRBJ1-4 | . | TRBV5-4 | . | CASSIRQTTNEKLFF | TGTGCCAGCAGCATACGACAGACAACTAATGAAAAACTGTTTTTT
TRBJ2-1 | TRBD1 | TRBV5-5 | few | CASSPTGSHINEQFF | TGTGCCAGCAGCCCGACAGGGAGCCATATCAATGAGCAGTTCTTC
TRBJ2-3 | TRBD2 | TRBV28 | . | CATTSGGASGTDTQYF | TGTGCCACGACTAGCGGGGGGGCCTCGGGCACAGATACGCAGTATTTT
TRBJ2-7 | . | TRBV20-1 | . | CSASQSGSYSYEQYF | TGCAGTGCTAGTCAGAGCGGTTCTTACTCCTACGAGCAGTACTTC
TRBJ1-2 | . | TRBV20-1 | . | CSANQAYGYTF | TGCAGTGCTAATCAGGCCTATGGCTACACCTTC
TRBJ2-3 | . | TRBV24-1 | once | CATSSQGTDTQYF | TGTGCCACCAGTTCCCAGGGAACAGATACGCAGTATTTT
TRBJ1-6 | . | TRBV9 | few | CASSVSPETGYRSPLHF | TGTGCCAGCAGCGTAAGTCCCGAGACAGGATATCGTTCACCCCTCCACTTT